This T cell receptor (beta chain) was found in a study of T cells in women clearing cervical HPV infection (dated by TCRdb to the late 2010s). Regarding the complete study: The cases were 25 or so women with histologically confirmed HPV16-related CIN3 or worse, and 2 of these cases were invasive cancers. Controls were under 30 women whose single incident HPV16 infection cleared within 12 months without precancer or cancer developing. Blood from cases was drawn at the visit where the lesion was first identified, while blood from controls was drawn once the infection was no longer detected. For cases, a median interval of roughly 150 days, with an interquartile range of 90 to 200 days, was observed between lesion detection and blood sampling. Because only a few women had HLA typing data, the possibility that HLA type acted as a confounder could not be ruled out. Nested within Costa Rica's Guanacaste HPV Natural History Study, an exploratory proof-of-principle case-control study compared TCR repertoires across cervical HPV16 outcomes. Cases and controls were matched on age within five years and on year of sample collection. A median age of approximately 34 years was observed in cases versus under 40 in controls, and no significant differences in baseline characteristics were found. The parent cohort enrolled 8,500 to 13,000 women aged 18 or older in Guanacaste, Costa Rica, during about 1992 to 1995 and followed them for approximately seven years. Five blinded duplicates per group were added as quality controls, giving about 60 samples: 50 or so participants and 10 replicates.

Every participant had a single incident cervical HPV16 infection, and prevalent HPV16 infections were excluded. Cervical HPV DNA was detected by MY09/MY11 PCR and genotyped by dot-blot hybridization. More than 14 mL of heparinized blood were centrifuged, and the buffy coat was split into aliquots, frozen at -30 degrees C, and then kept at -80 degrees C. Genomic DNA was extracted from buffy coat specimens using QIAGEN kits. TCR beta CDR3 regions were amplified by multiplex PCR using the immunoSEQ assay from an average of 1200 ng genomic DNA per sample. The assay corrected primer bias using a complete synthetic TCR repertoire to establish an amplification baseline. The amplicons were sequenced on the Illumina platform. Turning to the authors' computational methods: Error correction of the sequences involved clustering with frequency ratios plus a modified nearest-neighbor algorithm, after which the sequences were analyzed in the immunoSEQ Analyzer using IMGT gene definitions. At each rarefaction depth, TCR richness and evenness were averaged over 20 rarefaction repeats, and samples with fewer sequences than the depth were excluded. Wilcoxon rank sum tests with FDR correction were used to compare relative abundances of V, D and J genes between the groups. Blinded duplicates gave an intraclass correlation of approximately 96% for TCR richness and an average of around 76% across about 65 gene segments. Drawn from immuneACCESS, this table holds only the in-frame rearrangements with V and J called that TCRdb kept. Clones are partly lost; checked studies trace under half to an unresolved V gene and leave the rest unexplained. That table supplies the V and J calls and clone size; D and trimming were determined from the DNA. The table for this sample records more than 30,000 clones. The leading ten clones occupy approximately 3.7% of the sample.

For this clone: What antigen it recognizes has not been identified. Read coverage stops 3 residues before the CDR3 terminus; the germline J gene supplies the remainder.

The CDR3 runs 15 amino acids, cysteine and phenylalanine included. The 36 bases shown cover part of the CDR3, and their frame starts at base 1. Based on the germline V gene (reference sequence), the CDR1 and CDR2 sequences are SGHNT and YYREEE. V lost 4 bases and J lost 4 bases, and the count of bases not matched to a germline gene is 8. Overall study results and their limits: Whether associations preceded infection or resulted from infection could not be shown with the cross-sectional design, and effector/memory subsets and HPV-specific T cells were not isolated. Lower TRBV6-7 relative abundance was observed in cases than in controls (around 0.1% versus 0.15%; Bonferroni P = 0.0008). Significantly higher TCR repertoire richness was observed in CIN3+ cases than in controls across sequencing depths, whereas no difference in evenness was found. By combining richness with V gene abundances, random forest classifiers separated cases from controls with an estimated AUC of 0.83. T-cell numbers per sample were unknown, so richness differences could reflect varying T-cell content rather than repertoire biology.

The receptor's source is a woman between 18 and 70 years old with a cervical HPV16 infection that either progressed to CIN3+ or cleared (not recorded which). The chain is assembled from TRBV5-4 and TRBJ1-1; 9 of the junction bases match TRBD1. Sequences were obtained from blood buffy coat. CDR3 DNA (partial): TGTGCCAGCAGCCCCATACAGGGGGCGCCCACTGAA. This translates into CASSPIQGAPTE. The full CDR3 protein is CASSPIQGAPTEAFF.